The entry below describes one TCR beta chain. Its antigen is currently unknown. This sample was taken from a study of identical twins. Overall study results and limits: Fewer insertions were carried by abundant cord blood beta clonotypes, but none was seen in memory repertoires.

Template switching supplied a universal primer site; unique molecular identifiers were carried on the cDNA. TCRdb re-derived calls from the 5' RACE reads in MiXCR, one entry per CDR3 protein. This table holds more than 600,000 distinct CDR3 sequences, roughly 18% found once. Looked up from germline, CDR1 is MNHEY and CDR2 is SMNVEV (reference sequence). V was clipped by 6 bases and J by 14 bases, with 20 bases between them. The CDR3 spans 14 residues. These data were also filed under a second study, of T cells expressing NK-cell markers. That work adds: More than 5 donors carried dominant NKG2C+ clonotypes that made up roughly 1.0-8% of their CD8+ T cells.

The material sequenced was PBMCs. The TCR sequence derives from a woman between 18 and 30 years old in good health. This chain links TRBV27 with TRBJ1-6, with D maybe TRBD1 (5 bases). The CDR3 DNA reads TGTGCCAGCAGCCCCCTGTTGGGGGGTGAGTCCCTCCACTTT. As protein: CASSPLLGGESLHF.